The 17 T cell receptor beta chains given below trace back to one sample, sequenced in a study of blood T cell repertoires in COVID-19. Profiled with immunoSEQ multiplex PCR; TCRdb holds only in-frame clones, not every one. Of about 140,000 clones in the sample, 77% are singletons; the top ten hold roughly 10%. The sample taken for sequencing was peripheral blood. Receptor source: a woman aged 45-65 years with active or convalescent COVID-19.

The V call is TRBV18, the J call TRBJ1-3; D is possibly TRBD1 (6 bases). Germline V CDR1 and CDR2: KGHSH, LQKENI. The V gene lost 6 bases and the J gene lost 0 bases, with 15 bases spanning the gap. The CDR3 extends over 16 amino acids. The chain's CDR3 is CASSSSGTHSGNTIYF. DNA for the CDR3: TGTGCCAGCTCCTCTTCCGGGACACACTCTGGAAACACCATATATTTT.

V usage is TRBV6-4 and J usage is TRBJ1-5; D ambiguous. V gave up 4 bases and J gave up 5 bases, with 24 bases separating them. Germline loops: CDR1 MRHNA, CDR2 SNTAGT. This CDR3 has 18 amino acids. The chain's CDR3 is CASSASRPGITPDQPQHF. The CDR3, as DNA: TGTGCCAGCAGTGCCTCACGGCCGGGGATAACCCCGGATCAGCCCCAGCATTTT.

CDR3 region: CATGTVRPEAFF. CDR3 coding DNA: TGTGCCACAGGGACAGTGAGGCCTGAAGCTTTCTTT. The chain couples TRBV19 to TRBJ1-1; 7 bases map to TRBD1. This CDR3 is 12 amino acids long. J was trimmed by 6 bases and V by 10 bases; bases with no gene match: 8. The germline gives CDR1 LNHDA, CDR2 SQIVND (reference sequence).

This chain joins TRBV5-1 and TRBJ1-1, with 7 bases lining up with TRBD1. After removal of 0 bases from V and 0 bases from J, the junction contained 5 bases not matched to a gene. Germline-derived CDR1 and CDR2 are SGHRS and YFSETQ. CDR3 length equals 16 residues. The CDR3 loop is CASSLAGGTVNTEAFF. The CDR3 region has the DNA TGCGCCAGCAGCTTGGCTGGAGGGACAGTGAACACTGAAGCTTTCTTT.

The genes are TRBV5-1 and TRBJ2-3; 10 bases map to TRBD1. Trimming at V came to 4 bases and at J to 1 base, leaving 6 bases not matched to a gene. Germline V gives CDR1 SGHRS, CDR2 YFSETQ. The CDR3 sequence is 16 residues long. The CDR3 spells CASSGSGTGGTDTQYF. The CDR3 DNA is TGCGCCAGCAGCGGCTCCGGGACAGGGGGCACAGATACGCAGTATTTT.

The chain has TRBV9 and TRBJ2-3; possibly TRBD2 for D (5 bases). Germline V gives CDR1 SGDLS, CDR2 YYNGEE. The length of the CDR3 is 15 residues. V was cut by 0 bases and J by 2 bases, with 10 bases left in between. CDR3 sequence (DNA): TGTGCCAGCAGCGTAGTCGGCGGGTTCACAGATACGCAGTATTTT. Amino acids: CASSVVGGFTDTQYF.

Details on this clone: One end of the junction is discordant with germline, which a read error may explain. This chain joins TRBV7-7 and TRBJ2-5, with 14 bases that match TRBD2. Germline V gene lookup returns CDR1 SSHAT and CDR2 FNYEAQ (reference sequence). The CDR3 loop spans 15 amino acids. The DNA of the CDR3 is TGTGCTAGCAGCGGGGGACTAGCGGGGGCAGAGACCCAGTACTTC. Encoded protein: CASSGGLAGAETQYF.

The chain combines TRBV15 with TRBJ2-7, with TRBD2 as a possible D gene (6 bases). This CDR3 spans 15 amino acids. Between the trimmed V and J ends, which lost 3 bases and 0 bases, there was a span of 12 bases. Germline lookup yields CDR1 LNHNV and CDR2 YYDKDF (reference sequence). CDR3 loop: CATSRAGQGSYEQYF. CDR3 DNA sequence: TGTGCCACCAGCAGGGCGGGGCAGGGCTCCTACGAGCAGTACTTC.

This clone was seen only once. This chain links TRBV7-2 with TRBJ1-2; TRBD1 aligns across 7 bases. Germline V gives CDR1 SGHTA, CDR2 FQGNSA. The CDR3 length is 14 residues. V was clipped by 7 bases and J by 4 bases; unmatched bases: 9. This CDR3 reads CASTPDRDIYGYTF. DNA of the CDR3: TGTGCCAGCACCCCCGACAGGGATATCTATGGCTACACCTTC.

This chain links TRBV7-2 with TRBJ1-6; 9 positions match TRBD1. The CDR3 has 14 amino acids. J lost 11 bases, V lost 1 base, and 3 bases had no gene match. Germline CDR1 reads SGHTA; CDR2 reads FQGNSA. The CDR3 sequence is CASSLGGQGTPLHF. CDR3 bases: TGTGCCAGCAGCTTAGGGGGACAGGGTACACCCCTCCACTTT.

This chain joins TRBV28 and TRBJ1-2, with 7 bases identical to TRBD1. Germline loops: CDR1 MDHEN, CDR2 SYDVKM. The CDR3 runs 14 residues. V dropped 3 bases and J dropped 4; count of bases not matched to a gene: 5. CDR3 sequence reads: CASSLVTGIYGYTF. In DNA, the CDR3 is TGTGCCAGCAGTTTGGTGACAGGGATCTATGGCTACACCTTC.

The chain combines TRBV7-2 with TRBJ2-1, with TRBD2 matching 10 bases. In germline, CDR1 is SGHTA, CDR2 FQGNSA. Losses at the gene ends were 3 bases for V and 9 bases for J; bases not matched to a gene: 14. The CDR3 covers 17 residues. The CDR3 bases are TGTGCCAGCAGCTTTGAGCGGGGGGGAAGCCCTAGGGGTGAGCAGTTCTTC. Protein sequence: CASSFERGGSPRGEQFF.

The chain employs TRBV7-8 and TRBJ2-3, with 8 positions matching TRBD1. Germline V gives CDR1 SGHVS, CDR2 FQNEAQ. The CDR3 runs to 17 residues. The J segment lost 0 bases and the V segment lost 5 bases, leaving 10 bases of the junction unmatched. In nucleotides, the CDR3 is TGTGCCAGCAGCGCCACTTTCCGGACAGGGAGCACAGATACGCAGTATTTT. It codes for CASSATFRTGSTDTQYF.

CDR3 bases: TGCGCCAGCAGCTTGGCCGGCGGACTCCGAAAAGAGACCCAGTACTTC. Its translation is CASSLAGGLRKETQYF. This chain links TRBV5-1 with TRBJ2-5, with D tentatively TRBD2 (5 bases). V shed 0 bases and J shed 3 bases, with 15 bases lying between them. This CDR3 contains 16 residues. CDR1 and CDR2 (germline): SGHRS, YFSETQ.

Only a few counts were recorded for this clone. J is TRBJ2-5 and V is TRBV9; the match to TRBD2 covers 12 bases. This CDR3 comprises 18 residues. Germline-derived CDR1 and CDR2 are SGDLS and YYNGEE. V shed 4 bases, J shed 5 bases, and the junction held 15 bases outside the gene matches. CDR3 region: CASSSTGLAGGVGETQYF. CDR3 coding DNA: TGTGCCAGCAGCTCCACTGGTCTAGCGGGAGGGGTGGGGGAGACCCAGTACTTC. Full variable domain (outside the CDR3, taken from reference TRBV9 and TRBJ2-5): DSGVTQTPKHLITATGQRVTLRCSPRSGDLSVYWYQQSLDQGLQFLIQYYNGEERAKGNILERFSAQQFPDLHSELNLSSLELGDSALYFCASSSTGLAGGVGETQYFGPGTRLLVL.

The chain joins TRBV7-9 to TRBJ2-1; 8 nucleotides align to TRBD2. CDR1 is SEHNR and CDR2 is FQNEAQ in the germline V gene (reference sequence). V shed 4 bases and J 5 bases; nucleotides not matched to a gene: 7. This CDR3 comprises 15 residues. The CDR3 loop reads CASSSLAEFDNEQFF. The CDR3 DNA reads TGTGCCAGCAGCTCACTAGCGGAGTTCGACAATGAGCAGTTCTTC.

This chain uses TRBV14 with TRBJ2-5, with a tentative D call TRBD2 (7 bases). The germline V gene encodes CDR1 SGHDN and CDR2 FVKESK. V was clipped by 0 bases and J by 4 bases, with 18 bases between them. The CDR3 consists of 17 residues. CDR3 coding DNA: TGTGCCAGCAGCCAAGATTACGTGGGGGGGCGTCGAGAGACCCAGTACTTC. Translated: CASSQDYVGGRRETQYF.